This T cell receptor (beta chain) was recovered during a study of STAT5B mutations in CD4+ large granular lymphocyte leukemia. Study context: The CDR3 'QG' motif was associated with a particular HLA allele among healthy donors. Study-level findings and limits: Compared with healthy controls (2/35), patient top clones favored TRBV06 (8/27).

Produced via immunoSEQ multiplex PCR; TCRdb's table is partial and in-frame only. The sample holds approximately 30,000 clones, around 80% seen once. CDR3 length equals 15 residues. Trimming at V came to 5 bases and at J to 0 bases, leaving 5 bases not matched to a gene. Germline CDR1 SNHLY, CDR2 FYNNEI. Points on this clone: Its antigen is not known.

This TCR was recovered from a human donor in good health. What was sequenced was CD4+ T cells from blood buffy coats. The chain carries TRBV2 and TRBJ2-7; 9 nucleotides align to TRBD2. CDR3 amino acids: CASSLAGESSYEQYF. The CDR3 DNA follows: TGTGCCAGCAGTTTAGCGGGGGAAAGCTCCTACGAGCAGTACTTC. The full variable domain, completed using reference TRBV2 and TRBJ2-7, is EPEVTQTPSHQVTQMGQEVILRCVPISNHLYFYWYRQILGQKVEFLVSFYNNEISEKSEIFDDQFSVERPDGSNFTLKIRSTKLEDSAMYFCASSLAGESSYEQYFGPGTRLTVT.